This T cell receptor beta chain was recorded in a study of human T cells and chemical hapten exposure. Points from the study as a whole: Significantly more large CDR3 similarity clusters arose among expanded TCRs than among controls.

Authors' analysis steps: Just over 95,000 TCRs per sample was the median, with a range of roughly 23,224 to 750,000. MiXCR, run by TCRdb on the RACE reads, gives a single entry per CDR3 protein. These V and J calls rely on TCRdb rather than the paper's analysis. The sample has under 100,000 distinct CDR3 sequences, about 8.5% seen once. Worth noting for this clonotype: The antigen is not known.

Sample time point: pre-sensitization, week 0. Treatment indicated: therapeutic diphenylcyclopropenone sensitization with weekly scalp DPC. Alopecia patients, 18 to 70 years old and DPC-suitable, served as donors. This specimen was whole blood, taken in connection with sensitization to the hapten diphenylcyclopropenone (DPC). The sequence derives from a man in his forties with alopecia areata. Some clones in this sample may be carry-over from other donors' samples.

As DNA, the CDR3 is TGCAGTGCTAGTAGGGTTAGCGGAAGCACAGATACGCAGTATTTT. As protein: CSASRVSGSTDTQYF. This rearrangement joins TRBV20-1 to TRBJ2-3; D possibly corresponds to TRBD2 (6 bases). The CDR3 has 15 residues. The germline V gene encodes CDR1 DFQATT and CDR2 SNEGSKA (reference sequence). V lost 3 bases and J 0 bases, leaving 13 bases between the germline ends.